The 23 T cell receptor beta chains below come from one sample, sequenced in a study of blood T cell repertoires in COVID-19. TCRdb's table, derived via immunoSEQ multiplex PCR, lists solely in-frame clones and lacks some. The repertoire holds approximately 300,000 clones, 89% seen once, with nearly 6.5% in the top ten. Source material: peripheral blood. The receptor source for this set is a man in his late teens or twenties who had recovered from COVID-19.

CDR3 amino acids: CASSLELAENTGELFF. The CDR3 region has the DNA TGTGCCAGCAGCTTAGAGCTAGCGGAAAACACCGGGGAGCTGTTTTTT. The chain has TRBV7-9 and TRBJ2-2, with TRBD2 matching 7 bases. V shed 1 base and J 2 bases; nucleotides not matched to a gene: 4. This CDR3 spans 16 amino acids. CDR1 SEHNR and CDR2 FQNEAQ come from the germline V gene (reference sequence). The full variable domain, rest sourced from reference TRBV7-9 and TRBJ2-2, is DTGVSQNPRHKITKRGQNVTFRCDPISEHNRLYWYRQTLGQGPEFLTYFQNEAQLEKSRLLSDRFSAERPKGSFSTLEIQRTEQGDSAMYLCASSLELAENTGELFFGEGSRLTVL.

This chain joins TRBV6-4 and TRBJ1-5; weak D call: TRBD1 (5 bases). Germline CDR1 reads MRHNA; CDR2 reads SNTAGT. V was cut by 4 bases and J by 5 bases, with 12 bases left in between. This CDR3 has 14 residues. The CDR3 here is CASSARVWDQPQHF. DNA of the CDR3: TGTGCCAGCAGTGCCAGGGTCTGGGATCAGCCCCAGCATTTT.

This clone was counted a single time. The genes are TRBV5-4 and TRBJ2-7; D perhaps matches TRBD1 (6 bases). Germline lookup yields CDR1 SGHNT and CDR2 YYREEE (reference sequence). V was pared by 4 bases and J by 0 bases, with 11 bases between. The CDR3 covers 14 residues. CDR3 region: CASSIQGTSYEQYF. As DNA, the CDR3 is TGTGCCAGCAGCATACAGGGTACCTCCTACGAGCAGTACTTC.

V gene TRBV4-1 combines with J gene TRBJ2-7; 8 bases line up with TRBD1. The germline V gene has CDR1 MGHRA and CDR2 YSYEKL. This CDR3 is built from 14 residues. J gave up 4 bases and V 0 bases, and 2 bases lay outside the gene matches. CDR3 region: CASSQEGTGYEQYF. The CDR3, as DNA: TGCGCCAGCAGCCAAGAAGGGACAGGATACGAGCAGTACTTC.

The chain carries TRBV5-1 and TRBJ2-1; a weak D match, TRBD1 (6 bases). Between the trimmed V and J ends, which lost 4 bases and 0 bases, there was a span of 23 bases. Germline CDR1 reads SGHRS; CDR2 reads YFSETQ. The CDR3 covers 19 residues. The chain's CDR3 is CASSRVPGHELSSYNEQFF. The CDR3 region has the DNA TGCGCCAGCAGCCGGGTCCCGGGACACGAACTTAGCTCCTACAATGAGCAGTTCTTC.

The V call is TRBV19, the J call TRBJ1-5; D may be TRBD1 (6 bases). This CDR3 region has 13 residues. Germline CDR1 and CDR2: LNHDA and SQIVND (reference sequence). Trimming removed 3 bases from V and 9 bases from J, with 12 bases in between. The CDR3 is CASSILTGRPQHF. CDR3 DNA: TGTGCCAGTAGTATCCTAACAGGGCGGCCCCAGCATTTT.

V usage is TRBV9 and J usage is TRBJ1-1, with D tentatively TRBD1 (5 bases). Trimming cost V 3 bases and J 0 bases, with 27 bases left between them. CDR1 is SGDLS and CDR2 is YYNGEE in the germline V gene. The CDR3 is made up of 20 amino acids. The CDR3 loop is CASSGRVAPDSFGMNTEAFF. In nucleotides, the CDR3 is TGTGCCAGCAGCGGTAGGGTTGCTCCCGACAGTTTCGGCATGAACACTGAAGCTTTCTTT.

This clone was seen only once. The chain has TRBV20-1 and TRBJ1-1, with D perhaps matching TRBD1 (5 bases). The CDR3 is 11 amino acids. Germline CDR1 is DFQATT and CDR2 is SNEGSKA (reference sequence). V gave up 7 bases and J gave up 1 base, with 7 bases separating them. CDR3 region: CSGQRNTEAFF. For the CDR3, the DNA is TGCAGTGGACAGCGGAACACTGAAGCTTTCTTT.

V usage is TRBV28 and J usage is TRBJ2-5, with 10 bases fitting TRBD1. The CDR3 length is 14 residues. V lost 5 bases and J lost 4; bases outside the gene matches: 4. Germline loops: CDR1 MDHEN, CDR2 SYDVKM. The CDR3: CASSGTGDGETQYF. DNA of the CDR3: TGTGCCAGCAGTGGGACAGGGGATGGAGAGACCCAGTACTTC. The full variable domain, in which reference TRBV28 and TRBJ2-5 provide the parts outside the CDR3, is DVKVTQSSRYLVKRTGEKVFLECVQDMDHENMFWYRQDPGLGLRLIYFSYDVKMKEKGDIPEGYSVSREKKERFSLILESASTNQTSMYLCASSGTGDGETQYFGPGTRLLVL.

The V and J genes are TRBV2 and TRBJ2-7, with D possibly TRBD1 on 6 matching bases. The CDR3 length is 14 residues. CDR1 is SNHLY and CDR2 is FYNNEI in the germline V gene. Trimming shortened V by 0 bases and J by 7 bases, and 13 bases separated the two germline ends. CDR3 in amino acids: CASSEAPLGGEQYF. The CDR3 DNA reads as TGTGCCAGCAGTGAAGCTCCGCTAGGGGGAGAGCAGTACTTC.

CDR3 loop: CASLGVGYTF. For the CDR3, the DNA is TGTGCCAGCCTGGGCGTTGGCTACACCTTC. This sequence joins TRBV7-9 and TRBJ1-2; no definite D call. Germline lookup yields CDR1 SEHNR and CDR2 FQNEAQ (reference sequence). The germline V and J ends were trimmed by 8 bases and 7 bases, with 8 bases remaining between them. The CDR3 is 10 amino acids.

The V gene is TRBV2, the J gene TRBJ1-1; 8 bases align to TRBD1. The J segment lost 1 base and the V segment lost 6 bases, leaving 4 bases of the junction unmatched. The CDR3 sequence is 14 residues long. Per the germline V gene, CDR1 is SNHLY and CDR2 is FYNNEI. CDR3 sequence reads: CASSPDRENTEAFF. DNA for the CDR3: TGTGCCAGCAGCCCGGACAGGGAGAACACTGAAGCTTTCTTT. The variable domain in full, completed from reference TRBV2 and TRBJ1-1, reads EPEVTQTPSHQVTQMGQEVILRCVPISNHLYFYWYRQILGQKVEFLVSFYNNEISEKSEIFDDQFSVERPDGSNFTLKIRSTKLEDSAMYFCASSPDRENTEAFFGQGTRLTVV.

CDR3 sequence (DNA): TGTGCCAGCAGCTTAGAGGGACAGGAGAACACTGAAGCTTTCTTT. Amino acids: CASSLEGQENTEAFF. The chain uses TRBV7-6 and TRBJ1-1; 8 bases are shared with TRBD1. CDR1 SGHVS and CDR2 FNYEAQ come from the germline V gene. The CDR3 is made up of 15 amino acids. The trim removed 1 base at V and 1 base at J, leaving 2 bases unmatched. The variable domain in full, completed from reference TRBV7-6 and TRBJ1-1, reads GAGVSQSPRYKVTKRGQDVALRCDPISGHVSLYWYRQALGQGPEFLTYFNYEAQQDKSGLPNDRFSAERPEGSISTLTIQRTEQRDSAMYRCASSLEGQENTEAFFGQGTRLTVV.

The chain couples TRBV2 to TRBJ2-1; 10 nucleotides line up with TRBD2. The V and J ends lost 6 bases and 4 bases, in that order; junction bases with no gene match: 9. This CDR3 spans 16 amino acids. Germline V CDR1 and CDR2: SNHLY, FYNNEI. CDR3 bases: TGTGCCAGCAGGGATAATGGACTAGCGGTTTACAATGAGCAGTTCTTC. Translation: CASRDNGLAVYNEQFF.

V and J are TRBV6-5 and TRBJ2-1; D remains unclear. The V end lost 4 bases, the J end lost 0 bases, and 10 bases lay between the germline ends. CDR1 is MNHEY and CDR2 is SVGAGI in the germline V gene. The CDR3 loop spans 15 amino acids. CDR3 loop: CASSSTPSSYNEQFF. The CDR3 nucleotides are TGTGCCAGCAGTTCCACACCCAGCTCCTACAATGAGCAGTTCTTC.

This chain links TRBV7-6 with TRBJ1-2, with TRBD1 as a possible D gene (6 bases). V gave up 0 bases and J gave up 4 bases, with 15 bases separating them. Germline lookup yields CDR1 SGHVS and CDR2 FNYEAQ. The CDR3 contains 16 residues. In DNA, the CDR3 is TGTGCCAGCAGCTTAGCCACCCCGGGGGGCCTCTATGGCTACACCTTC. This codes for CASSLATPGGLYGYTF.

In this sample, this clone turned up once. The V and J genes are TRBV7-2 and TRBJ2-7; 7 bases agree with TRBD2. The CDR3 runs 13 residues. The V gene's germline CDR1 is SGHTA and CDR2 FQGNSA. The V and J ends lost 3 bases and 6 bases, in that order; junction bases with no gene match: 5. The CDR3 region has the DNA TGTGCCAGCAGCTTGCGTTGGGAGGGCGAGCAGTACTTC. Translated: CASSLRWEGEQYF.

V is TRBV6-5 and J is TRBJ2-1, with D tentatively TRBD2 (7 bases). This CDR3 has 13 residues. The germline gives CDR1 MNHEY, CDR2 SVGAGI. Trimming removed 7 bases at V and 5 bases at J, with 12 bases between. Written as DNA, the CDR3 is TGTGCCAGCAAGGGGGAGGGTCACAATGAGCAGTTCTTC. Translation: CASKGEGHNEQFF.

In nucleotides, the CDR3 is TGCGCCAGCAGCCTTCACCACAGGACAGGGGTCTACGAGCAGTACTTC. Amino acids: CASSLHHRTGVYEQYF. V usage is TRBV4-3 and J usage is TRBJ2-7; 9 positions match TRBD1. Losses at the gene ends were 4 bases for V and 3 bases for J; bases not matched to a gene: 10. The CDR3 is 16 residues long. The germline V gene has CDR1 LGHNA and CDR2 YSLEER.

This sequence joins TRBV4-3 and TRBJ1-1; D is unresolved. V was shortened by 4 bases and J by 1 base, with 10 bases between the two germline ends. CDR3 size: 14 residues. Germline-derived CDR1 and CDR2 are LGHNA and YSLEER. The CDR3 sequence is CASSPQKQNTEAFF. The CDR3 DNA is TGCGCCAGCAGCCCCCAAAAACAGAACACTGAAGCTTTCTTT.

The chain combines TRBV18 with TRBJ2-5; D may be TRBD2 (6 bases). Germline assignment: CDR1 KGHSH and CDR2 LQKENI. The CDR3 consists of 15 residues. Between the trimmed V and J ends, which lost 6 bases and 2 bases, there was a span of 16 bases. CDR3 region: CASSPSGLRQETQYF. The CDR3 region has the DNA TGTGCCAGCTCTCCTTCGGGACTGCGACAAGAGACCCAGTACTTC.

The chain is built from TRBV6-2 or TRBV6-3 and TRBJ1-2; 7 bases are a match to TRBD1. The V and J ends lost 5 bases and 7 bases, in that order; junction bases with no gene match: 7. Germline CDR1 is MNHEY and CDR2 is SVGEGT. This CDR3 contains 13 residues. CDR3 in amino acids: CASSATGTRGYTF. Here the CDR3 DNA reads TGTGCCAGCAGTGCGACAGGGACTCGTGGCTACACCTTC.

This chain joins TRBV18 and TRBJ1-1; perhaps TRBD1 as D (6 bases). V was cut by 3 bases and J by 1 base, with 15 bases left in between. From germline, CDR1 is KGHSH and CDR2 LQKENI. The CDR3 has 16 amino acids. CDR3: CASSPISGQTNTEAFF. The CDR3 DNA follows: TGTGCCAGCTCACCGATAAGTGGACAGACGAACACTGAAGCTTTCTTT.